This TCR beta chain was obtained from a study of blood T cell repertoires in COVID-19. Study context: The origin of the acute and convalescent COVID-19 samples was the United States, Italy and Spain. The cDNA or gDNA used as material had been derived from T cells, B-cell-depleted T cells, or PBMCs.

Per the authors' pipeline: Reference gene primer amplification yielded estimated nucleated cell counts. Using immunoSEQ multiplex PCR, the repertoire was profiled, and TCRdb retains in-frame clones only, with some absent. V and J calls and clone size are given by that table; D and trimming were obtained from the DNA. The sample consists of hundreds of thousands of clones, approximately 81% of them appearing once. The CDR3 runs 16 residues. V shed 2 bases and J shed 0 bases, with 10 bases lying between them. Germline CDR1 is LNHDA and CDR2 is SQIVND (reference sequence). This clonotype originated in a woman of 80 years or more with acute or convalescent COVID-19. The V gene is TRBV19, the J gene TRBJ2-2; D possibly corresponds to TRBD2 (6 bases). Sequenced input: peripheral blood. For the CDR3, the DNA is TGTGCCAGTAGTATAAATAGCGGTTCGAACACCGGGGAGCTGTTTTTT. Its protein product is CASSINSGSNTGELFF.